Listed below are T cell receptor beta chains from one sample, sequenced in a study of shared clonotypes between healthy human individuals. Produced via immunoSEQ multiplex PCR; TCRdb's table is partial and in-frame only. The sample holds 950,000 to 1,100,000 clones, roughly 74% seen once. Sequencing used memory CD4+ T cells from PBMCs. Receptor source: a man younger than 35 in good health. Some clones in this sample may be carry-over from other donors' samples. The CDR3 runs from the conserved cysteine through the conserved F or W. Fields, in order: clone size, J gene, V gene, D gene, CDR3 protein, CDR3 DNA. D genes are given only for firm matches. Expanded clones are given a class, and other clones once, few, many or no size at all.

-	TRBJ1-1	TRBV30	-	CAWSGGVNTEAFF	TGTGCCTGGAGTGGGGGGGTTAACACTGAAGCTTTCTTT
-	TRBJ2-1	TRBV5-4	TRBD1	CASGTGGNEQFF	TGTGCCAGCGGGACAGGGGGGAATGAGCAGTTCTTC
-	TRBJ2-2	TRBV2	TRBD2	CASSRLLADGELFF	TGTGCCAGCAGTCGGCTACTAGCGGACGGGGAGCTGTTTTTT
-	TRBJ2-3	TRBV11-2	-	CASSAQGSTDTQYF	TGTGCCAGCAGCGCCCAGGGGAGCACAGATACGCAGTATTTT
few	TRBJ1-5	TRBV16	-	CASSQYRGLGNQPQHF	TGTGCCAGCAGCCAATATCGGGGGCTGGGAAATCAGCCCCAGCATTTT
few	TRBJ2-4	TRBV28	-	CASSSKIWGSGGDIQYF	TGTGCCAGCAGTTCAAAGATATGGGGTTCAGGAGGAGACATTCAGTACTTC
-	TRBJ2-1	TRBV6-5	-	CAVLTEAVWQFF	TGTGCCGTCCTCACCGAGGCGGTTTGGCAGTTCTTC
-	TRBJ2-7	TRBV4-2	-	CASSQDEGQGVDEQYF	TGTGCCAGCAGCCAAGACGAGGGGCAGGGCGTCGACGAGCAGTACTTC
few	TRBJ1-2	TRBV7-2	-	CASSPTGPPANYGYTF	TGTGCCAGCAGCCCAACGGGACCGCCAGCTAACTATGGCTACACCTTC
once	TRBJ1-2	TRBV6-5	-	CASSGGSGYGYTF	TGTGCCAGCAGCGGTGGTAGTGGCTATGGCTACACCTTC
-	TRBJ2-7	TRBV9	-	CASSVGLGGGVEQYF	TGTGCCAGCAGCGTAGGACTAGGAGGAGGTGTCGAGCAGTACTTC
once	TRBJ1-2	TRBV5-4	-	CASSFPWTDDYGYTF	TGTGCCAGCAGCTTCCCCTGGACAGACGACTATGGCTACACCTTC
-	TRBJ2-2	TRBV6-1	-	CASSEIWGGELFF	TGTGCCAGCAGCGAAATCTGGGGCGGGGAGCTGTTTTTT
-	TRBJ2-1	TRBV7-3	-	CASSLLGGSYNEQFF	TGTGCCAGCAGCTTACTCGGGGGCTCCTACAATGAGCAGTTCTTC
few	TRBJ1-5	TRBV27	-	CASSPLGGNQPQHF	TGTGCCAGCAGTCCATTGGGTGGCAATCAGCCCCAGCATTTT
few	TRBJ2-5	TRBV10-1	TRBD2	CASSVGVAGAGETQYF	TGCGCCAGCAGTGTTGGAGTGGCGGGAGCGGGAGAGACCCAGTACTTC
-	TRBJ2-2	TRBV30	TRBD1	CAWSVQGAGELFF	TGTGCCTGGAGTGTACAGGGGGCCGGGGAGCTGTTTTTT
once	TRBJ1-2	TRBV27	-	CASSREGGGYGYTF	TGTGCCAGCAGCCGAGAGGGAGGTGGCTATGGCTACACCTTC
-	TRBJ1-2	TRBV19	TRBD1	CASSRWGQGTSGYGYTF	TGTGCCAGTAGTCGCTGGGGACAGGGAACGTCGGGCTATGGCTACACCTTC
-	TRBJ2-5	TRBV28	-	CASSLRETQYF	TGTGCCAGCAGCCTTAGAGAGACCCAGTACTTC
-	TRBJ2-3	TRBV25-1	TRBD2	CASSGLAGVADTQYF	TGTGCCAGCAGTGGTCTAGCGGGAGTGGCAGATACGCAGTATTTT
-	TRBJ1-2	TRBV15	-	CATSRDGGGYGYTF	TGTGCCACCAGCAGAGATGGAGGGGGCTATGGCTACACCTTC
-	TRBJ1-1	TRBV14	-	CASSHSSGTLGTEAFF	TGTGCCAGCAGCCACTCCTCCGGGACCCTCGGCACTGAAGCTTTCTTT
-	TRBJ2-7	TRBV7-3	TRBD2	CASSLQHNPGASGIYEQYF	TGTGCCAGCAGCTTGCAACACAACCCTGGTGCTAGCGGTATCTACGAGCAGTACTTC
-	TRBJ2-3	TRBV9	TRBD2	CASSVQLGGRAADTQYF	TGTGCCAGCAGCGTACAATTAGGCGGGAGGGCCGCAGATACGCAGTATTTT
-	TRBJ2-3	TRBV11-2	TRBD1	CASSLPLGQGSDTDTQYF	TGTGCCAGCAGCTTACCACTAGGACAGGGTAGTGATACAGATACGCAGTATTTT
-	TRBJ1-2	TRBV5-8	TRBD1	CASSLVGTDYGYTF	TGTGCCAGCAGCTTGGTAGGGACAGATTATGGCTACACCTTC
-	TRBJ1-2	TRBV7-2	TRBD1	CASSLGQGIYGYTF	TGTGCCAGCAGCCTAGGACAGGGTATCTATGGCTACACCTTC
-	TRBJ2-5	TRBV6-5	-	CASSSRTGGETQYF	TGTGCCAGCAGTTCCCGTACTGGTGGAGAGACCCAGTACTTC